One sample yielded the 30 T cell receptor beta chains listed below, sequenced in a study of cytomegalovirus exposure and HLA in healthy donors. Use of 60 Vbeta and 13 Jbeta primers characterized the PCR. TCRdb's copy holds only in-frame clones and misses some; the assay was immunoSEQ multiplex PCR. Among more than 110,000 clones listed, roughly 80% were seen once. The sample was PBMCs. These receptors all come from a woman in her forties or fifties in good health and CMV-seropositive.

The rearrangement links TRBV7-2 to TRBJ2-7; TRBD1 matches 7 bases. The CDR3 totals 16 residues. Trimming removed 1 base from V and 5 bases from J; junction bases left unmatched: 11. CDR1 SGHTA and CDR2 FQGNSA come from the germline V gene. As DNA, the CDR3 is TGTGCCAGCAGCTTAGAATCCAGACAGGGAACCGACGAGCAGTACTTC. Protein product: CASSLESRQGTDEQYF.

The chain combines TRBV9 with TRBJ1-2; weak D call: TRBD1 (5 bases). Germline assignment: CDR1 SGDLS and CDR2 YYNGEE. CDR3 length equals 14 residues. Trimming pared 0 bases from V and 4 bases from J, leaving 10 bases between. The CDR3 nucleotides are TGTGCCAGCAGCGTAGCCGCGGGGGGCTATGGCTACACCTTC. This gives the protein CASSVAAGGYGYTF.

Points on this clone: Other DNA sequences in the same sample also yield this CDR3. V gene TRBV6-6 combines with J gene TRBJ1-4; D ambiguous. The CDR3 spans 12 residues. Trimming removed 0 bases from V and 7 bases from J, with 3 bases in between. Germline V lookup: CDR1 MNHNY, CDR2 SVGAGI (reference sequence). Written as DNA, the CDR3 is TGTGCCAGCAGTTACTCCAGTGAAAAACTGTTTTTT. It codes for CASSYSSEKLFF.

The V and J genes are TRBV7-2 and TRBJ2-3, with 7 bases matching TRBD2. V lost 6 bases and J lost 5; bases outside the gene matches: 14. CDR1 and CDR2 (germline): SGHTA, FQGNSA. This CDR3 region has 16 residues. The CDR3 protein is CASSLPSGGIEDTQYF. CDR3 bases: TGTGCCAGCAGTCTTCCGTCGGGGGGAATTGAAGATACGCAGTATTTT. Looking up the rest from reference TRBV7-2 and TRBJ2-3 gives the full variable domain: GAGVSQSPSNKVTEKGKDVELRCDPISGHTALYWYRQSLGQGLEFLIYFQGNSAPDKSGLPSDRFSAERTGGSVSTLTIQRTQQEDSAVYLCASSLPSGGIEDTQYFGPGTRLTVL.

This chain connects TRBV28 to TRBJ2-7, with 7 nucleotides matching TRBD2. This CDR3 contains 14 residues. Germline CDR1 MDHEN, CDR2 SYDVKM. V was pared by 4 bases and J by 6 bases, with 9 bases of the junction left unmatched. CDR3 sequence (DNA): TGTGCCAGCAGTTCCCAGCATCCTAGCGGCGAGCAGTACTTC. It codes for CASSSQHPSGEQYF.

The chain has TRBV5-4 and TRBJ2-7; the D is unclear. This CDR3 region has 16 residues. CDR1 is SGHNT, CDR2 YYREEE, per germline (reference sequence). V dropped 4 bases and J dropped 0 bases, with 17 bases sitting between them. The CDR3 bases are TGTGCCAGCAGCCGCGACTCATATTTAGCCTCCTACGAGCAGTACTTC. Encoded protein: CASSRDSYLASYEQYF.

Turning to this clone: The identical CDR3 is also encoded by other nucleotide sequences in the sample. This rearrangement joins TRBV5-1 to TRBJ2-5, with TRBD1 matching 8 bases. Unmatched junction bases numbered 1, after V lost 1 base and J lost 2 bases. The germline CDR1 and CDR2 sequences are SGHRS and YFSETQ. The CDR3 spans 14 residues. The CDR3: CASSLTGGQETQYF. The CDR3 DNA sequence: TGCGCCAGCAGCTTGACAGGGGGGCAAGAGACCCAGTACTTC.

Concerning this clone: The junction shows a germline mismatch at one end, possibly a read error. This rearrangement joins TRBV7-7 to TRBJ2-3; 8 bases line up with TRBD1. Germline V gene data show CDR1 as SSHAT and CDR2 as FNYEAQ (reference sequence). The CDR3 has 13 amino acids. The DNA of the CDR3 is TGTGCTAGCAGCCAGGACAGGGCGGATACGCAGTATTTT. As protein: CASSQDRADTQYF.

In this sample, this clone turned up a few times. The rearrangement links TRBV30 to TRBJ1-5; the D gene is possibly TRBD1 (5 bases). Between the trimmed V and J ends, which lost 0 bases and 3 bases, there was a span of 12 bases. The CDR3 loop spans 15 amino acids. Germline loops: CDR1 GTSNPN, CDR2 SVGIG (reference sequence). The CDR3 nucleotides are TGTGCCTGGAGTGTTGGGGGGACCTCCAATCAGCCCCAGCATTTT. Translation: CAWSVGGTSNQPQHF. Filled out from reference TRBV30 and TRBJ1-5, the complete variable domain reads SQTIHQWPATLVQPVGSPLSLECTVEGTSNPNLYWYRQAAGRGLQLLFYSVGIGQISSEVPQNLSASRPQDRQFILSSKKLLLSDSGFYLCAWSVGGTSNQPQHFGDGTRLSIL.

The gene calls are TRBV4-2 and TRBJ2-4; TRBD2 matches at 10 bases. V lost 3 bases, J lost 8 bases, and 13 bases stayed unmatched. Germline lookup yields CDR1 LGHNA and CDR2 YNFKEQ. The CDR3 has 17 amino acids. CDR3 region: CASSQPERGGRSYIQYF. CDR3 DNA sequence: TGTGCCAGCAGCCAGCCCGAGCGGGGGGGCCGGAGTTACATTCAGTACTTC.

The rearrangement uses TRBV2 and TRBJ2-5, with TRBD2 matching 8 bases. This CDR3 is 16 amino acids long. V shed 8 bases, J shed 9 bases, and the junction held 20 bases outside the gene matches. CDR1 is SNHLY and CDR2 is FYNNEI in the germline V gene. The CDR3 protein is CASSTPPGTSSRPQYF. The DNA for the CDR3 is TGTGCCAGCTCCACGCCTCCCGGGACTAGTTCCAGGCCCCAGTACTTC.

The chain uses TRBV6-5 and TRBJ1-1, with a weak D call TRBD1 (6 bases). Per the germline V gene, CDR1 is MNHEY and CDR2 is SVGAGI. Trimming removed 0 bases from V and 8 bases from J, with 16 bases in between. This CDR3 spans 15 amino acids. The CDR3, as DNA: TGTGCCAGCAGTTACTCTCCAGGGGAAAGTCTGGAAGCTTTCTTT. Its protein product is CASSYSPGESLEAFF.

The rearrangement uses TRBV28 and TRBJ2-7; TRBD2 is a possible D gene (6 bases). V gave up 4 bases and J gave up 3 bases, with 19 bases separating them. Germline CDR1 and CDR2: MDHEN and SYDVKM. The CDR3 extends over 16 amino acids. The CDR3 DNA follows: TGTGCCAGCAGTTCCCCTCGGAGGGGAAGTATCTACGAGCAGTACTTC. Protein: CASSSPRRGSIYEQYF. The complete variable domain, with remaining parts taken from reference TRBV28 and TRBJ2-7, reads DVKVTQSSRYLVKRTGEKVFLECVQDMDHENMFWYRQDPGLGLRLIYFSYDVKMKEKGDIPEGYSVSREKKERFSLILESASTNQTSMYLCASSSPRRGSIYEQYFGPGTRLTVT.

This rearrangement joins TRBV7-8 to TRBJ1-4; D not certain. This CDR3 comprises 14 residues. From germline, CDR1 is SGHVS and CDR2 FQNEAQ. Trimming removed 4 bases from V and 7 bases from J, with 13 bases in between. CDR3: CASSSGGDGEKLFF. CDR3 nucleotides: TGTGCCAGCAGCTCGGGAGGAGATGGTGAAAAACTGTTTTTT.

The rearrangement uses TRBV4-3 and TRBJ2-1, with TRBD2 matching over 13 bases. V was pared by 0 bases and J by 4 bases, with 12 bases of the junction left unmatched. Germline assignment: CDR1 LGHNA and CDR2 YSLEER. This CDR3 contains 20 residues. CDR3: CASSQEMTHGLAGVYNEQFF. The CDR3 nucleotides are TGCGCCAGCAGCCAAGAAATGACCCACGGACTAGCGGGGGTATACAATGAGCAGTTCTTC.

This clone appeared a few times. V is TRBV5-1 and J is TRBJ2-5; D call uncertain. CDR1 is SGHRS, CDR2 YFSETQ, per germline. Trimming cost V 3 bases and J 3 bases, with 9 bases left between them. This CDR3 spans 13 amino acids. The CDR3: CASSSQLEETQYF. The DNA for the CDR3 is TGCGCCAGCAGCTCACAGTTAGAAGAGACCCAGTACTTC. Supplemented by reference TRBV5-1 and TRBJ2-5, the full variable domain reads KAGVTQTPRYLIKTRGQQVTLSCSPISGHRSVSWYQQTPGQGLQFLFEYFSETQRNKGNFPGRFSGRQFSNSRSEMNVSTLELGDSALYLCASSSQLEETQYFGPGTRLLVL.

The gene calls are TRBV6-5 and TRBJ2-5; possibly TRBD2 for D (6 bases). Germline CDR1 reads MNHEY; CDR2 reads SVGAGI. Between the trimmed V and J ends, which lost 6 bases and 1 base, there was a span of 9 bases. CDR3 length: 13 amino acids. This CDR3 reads CASRSGGQETQYF. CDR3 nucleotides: TGTGCCAGCAGATCCGGGGGCCAAGAGACCCAGTACTTC.

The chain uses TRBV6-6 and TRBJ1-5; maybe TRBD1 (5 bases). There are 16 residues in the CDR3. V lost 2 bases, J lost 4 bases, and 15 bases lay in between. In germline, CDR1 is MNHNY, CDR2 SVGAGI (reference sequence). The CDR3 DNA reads TGTGCCAGCAGTTACCATGCGGGGGAGGGGAATCAGCCCCAGCATTTT. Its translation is CASSYHAGEGNQPQHF.

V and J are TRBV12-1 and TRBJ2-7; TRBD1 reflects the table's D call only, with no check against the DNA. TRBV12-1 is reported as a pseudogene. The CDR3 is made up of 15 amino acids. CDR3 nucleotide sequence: TGTGCCAGCAGCTTTACGGCGGGACAGGGAGCCGAGCAGTACTTC. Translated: CASSFTAGQGAEQYF.

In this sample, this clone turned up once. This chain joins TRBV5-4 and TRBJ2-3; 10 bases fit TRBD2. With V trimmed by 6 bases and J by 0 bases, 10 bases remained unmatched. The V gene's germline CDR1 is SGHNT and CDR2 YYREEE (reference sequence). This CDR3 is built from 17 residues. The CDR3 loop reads CASKRGGGGGSTDTQYF. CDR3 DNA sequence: TGTGCCAGCAAGCGGGGGGGCGGCGGGGGTAGCACAGATACGCAGTATTTT.

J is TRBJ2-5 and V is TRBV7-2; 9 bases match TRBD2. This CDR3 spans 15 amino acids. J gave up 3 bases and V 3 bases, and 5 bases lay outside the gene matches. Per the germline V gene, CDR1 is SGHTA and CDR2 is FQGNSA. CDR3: CASSLGGGAKETQYF. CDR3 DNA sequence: TGTGCCAGCAGCTTGGGCGGGGGGGCGAAAGAGACCCAGTACTTC.

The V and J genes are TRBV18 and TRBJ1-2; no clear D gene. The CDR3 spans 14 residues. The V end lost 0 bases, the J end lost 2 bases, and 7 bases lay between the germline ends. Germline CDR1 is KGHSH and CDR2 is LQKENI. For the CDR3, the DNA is TGTGCCAGCTCACCACCGGCCAGAAACTATGGCTACACCTTC. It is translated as CASSPPARNYGYTF.

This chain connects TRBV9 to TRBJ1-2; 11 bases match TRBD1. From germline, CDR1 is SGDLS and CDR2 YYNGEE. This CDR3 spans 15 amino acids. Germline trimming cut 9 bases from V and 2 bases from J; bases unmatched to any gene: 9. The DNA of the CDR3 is TGTGCCACCTCTTCCGGGACAGGGGGGAACTATGGCTACACCTTC. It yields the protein CATSSGTGGNYGYTF.

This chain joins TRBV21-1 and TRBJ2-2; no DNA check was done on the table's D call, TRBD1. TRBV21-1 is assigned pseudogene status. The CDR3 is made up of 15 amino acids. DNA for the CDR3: TGTGCCAGCAGCAAAGTAGACACGAACACCGGGGAGCTGTTTTTT. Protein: CASSKVDTNTGELFF.

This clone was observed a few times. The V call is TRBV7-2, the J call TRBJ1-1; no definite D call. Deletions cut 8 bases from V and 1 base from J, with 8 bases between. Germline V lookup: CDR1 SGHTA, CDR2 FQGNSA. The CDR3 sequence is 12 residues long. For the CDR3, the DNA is TGTGCCAGCCACCACAGGAACACTGAAGCTTTCTTT. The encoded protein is CASHHRNTEAFF.

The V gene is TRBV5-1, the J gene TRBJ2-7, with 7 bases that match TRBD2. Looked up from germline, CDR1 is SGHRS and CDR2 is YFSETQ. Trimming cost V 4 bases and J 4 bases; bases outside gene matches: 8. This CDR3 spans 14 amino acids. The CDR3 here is CASSPNQGGYEQYF. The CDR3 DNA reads TGCGCCAGCAGCCCGAACCAGGGAGGGTACGAGCAGTACTTC. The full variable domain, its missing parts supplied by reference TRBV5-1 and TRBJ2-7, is KAGVTQTPRYLIKTRGQQVTLSCSPISGHRSVSWYQQTPGQGLQFLFEYFSETQRNKGNFPGRFSGRQFSNSRSEMNVSTLELGDSALYLCASSPNQGGYEQYFGPGTRLTVT.

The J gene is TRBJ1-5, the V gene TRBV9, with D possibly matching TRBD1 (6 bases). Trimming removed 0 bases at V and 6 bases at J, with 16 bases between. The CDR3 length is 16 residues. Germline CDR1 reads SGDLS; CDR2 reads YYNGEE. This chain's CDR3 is CASSVGSEGVGQPQHF. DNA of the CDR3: TGTGCCAGCAGCGTAGGGAGCGAGGGGGTGGGTCAGCCCCAGCATTTT.

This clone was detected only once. For the CDR3, the DNA is TGTGCCAGCAGCGTAGGGCCCAATCAGCCCCAGCATTTT. Translation gives CASSVGPNQPQHF. The chain combines TRBV9 with TRBJ1-5; D not resolved. Germline V gene lookup returns CDR1 SGDLS and CDR2 YYNGEE. The length of the CDR3 is 13 residues. V lost 0 bases and J lost 3, with 4 bases in between.

The CDR3 sequence: CASSRTGGSNEKLFF. CDR3 DNA: TGTGCCAGCTCACGGACAGGGGGCTCTAATGAAAAACTGTTTTTT. The rearrangement joins TRBV18 to TRBJ1-4; TRBD1 agrees at 11 bases. The CDR3 covers 15 residues. The germline CDR1 and CDR2 sequences are KGHSH and LQKENI. Unmatched junction bases numbered 1, after V lost 4 bases and J lost 3 bases.

The CDR3 nucleotides are TGTGCCAGCAGCCTGGGACTAGCGGGGGTGAATGAGCAGTTCTTC. It encodes CASSLGLAGVNEQFF. The chain recombines TRBV7-2 with TRBJ2-1, with 14 bases lining up with TRBD2. The CDR3 extends over 15 amino acids. The germline CDR1 and CDR2 sequences are SGHTA and FQGNSA. V lost 5 bases and J lost 7; bases outside the gene matches: 4.